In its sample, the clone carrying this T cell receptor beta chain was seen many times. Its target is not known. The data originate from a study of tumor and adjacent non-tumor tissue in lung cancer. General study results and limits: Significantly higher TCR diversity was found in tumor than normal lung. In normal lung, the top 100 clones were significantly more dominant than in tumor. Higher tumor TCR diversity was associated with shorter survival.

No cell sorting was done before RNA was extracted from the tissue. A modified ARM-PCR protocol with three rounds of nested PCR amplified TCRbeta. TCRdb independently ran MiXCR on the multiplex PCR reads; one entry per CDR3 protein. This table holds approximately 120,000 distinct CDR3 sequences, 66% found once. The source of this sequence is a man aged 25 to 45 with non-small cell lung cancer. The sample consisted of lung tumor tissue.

The CDR3 DNA is TGCAGTGCCTCAGACTCATACAGGGGGCCCTATGGCTACACCTTC. The encoded protein is CSASDSYRGPYGYTF. The V and J genes are TRBV20-1 and TRBJ1-2, with 9 bases aligning to TRBD1. There are 15 residues in the CDR3. The V gene end was trimmed by 6 bases and the J gene end by 4 bases; junction bases not matched to a gene: 12. Germline CDR1 DFQATT, CDR2 SNEGSKA (reference sequence).